This T cell receptor beta chain was profiled in a study of T cell responses to AZD1222 COVID-19 vaccine. Study observations and caveats: The study reported that nearly half of spike-specific TCRs target unmutated variant regions. Two doses of AZD1222 preceded a rise in Spike-specific TCR breadth and depth. Sampling that yielded the repertoires occurred only after the peak T cell response. Spike was spanned by vaccine-associated CD4 TCRs, which were dominant at 160-218 and 743-854.

Details on this clone: Its antigen remains unknown.

Trimming took 1 base from V and 4 from J, leaving 16 bases between them. Germline V gene data show CDR1 as LNHDA and CDR2 as SQIVND (reference sequence). This CDR3 has 16 residues. Generated by immunoSEQ multiplex PCR, the TCRdb table keeps only in-frame clones and is missing some. The sample gives approximately 150,000 clones, approximately 90% of which show up once; 1% to 1.5% is in the top ten. The J gene is TRBJ1-2, the V gene TRBV19, with D perhaps TRBD1 (6 bases). Sequences were derived from peripheral blood, sampled 28 days after the second AZD1222 dose. The sequence was obtained from an adult who received the AZD1222 COVID-19 vaccine. The CDR3 sequence is CASSIVSAGAGYGYTF. DNA of the CDR3: TGTGCCAGTAGTATAGTTTCAGCAGGGGCGGGCTATGGCTACACCTTC.